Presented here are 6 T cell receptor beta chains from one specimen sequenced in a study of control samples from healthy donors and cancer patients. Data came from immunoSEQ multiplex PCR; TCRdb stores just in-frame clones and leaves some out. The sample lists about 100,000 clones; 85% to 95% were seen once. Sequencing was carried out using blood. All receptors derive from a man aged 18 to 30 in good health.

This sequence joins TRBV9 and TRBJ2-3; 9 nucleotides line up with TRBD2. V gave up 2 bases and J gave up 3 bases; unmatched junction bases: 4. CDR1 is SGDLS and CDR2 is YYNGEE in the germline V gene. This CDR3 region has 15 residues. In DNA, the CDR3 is TGTGCCAGCAGCGTCGGGACTAGCACGACAGATACGCAGTATTTT. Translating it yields CASSVGTSTTDTQYF.

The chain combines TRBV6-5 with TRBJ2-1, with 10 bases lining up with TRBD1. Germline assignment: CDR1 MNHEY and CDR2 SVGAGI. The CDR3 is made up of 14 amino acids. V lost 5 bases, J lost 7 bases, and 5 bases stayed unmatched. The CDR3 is CASSPGQGINEQFF. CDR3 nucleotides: TGTGCCAGCAGTCCGGGACAGGGGATAAATGAGCAGTTCTTC.

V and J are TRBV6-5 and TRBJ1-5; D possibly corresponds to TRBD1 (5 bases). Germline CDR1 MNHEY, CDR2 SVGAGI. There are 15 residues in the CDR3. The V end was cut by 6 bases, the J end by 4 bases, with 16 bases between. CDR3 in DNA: TGTGCCAGCAGGAGGGCGGGGCTAGGGAATCAGCCCCAGCATTTT. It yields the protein CASRRAGLGNQPQHF.

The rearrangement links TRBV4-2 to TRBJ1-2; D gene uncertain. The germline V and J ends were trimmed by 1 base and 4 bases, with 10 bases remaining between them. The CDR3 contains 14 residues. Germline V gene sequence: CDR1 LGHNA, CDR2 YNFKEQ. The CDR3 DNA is TGTGCCAGCAGCCAAGGAATCTCAGTCTATGGCTACACCTTC. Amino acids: CASSQGISVYGYTF.

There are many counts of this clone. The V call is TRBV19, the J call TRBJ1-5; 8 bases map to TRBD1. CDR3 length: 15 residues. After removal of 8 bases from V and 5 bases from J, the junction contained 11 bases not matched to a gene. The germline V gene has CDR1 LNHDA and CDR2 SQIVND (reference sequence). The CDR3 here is CASRIKDRAYQPQHF. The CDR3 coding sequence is TGTGCCAGTCGAATCAAGGACAGGGCTTATCAGCCCCAGCATTTT.

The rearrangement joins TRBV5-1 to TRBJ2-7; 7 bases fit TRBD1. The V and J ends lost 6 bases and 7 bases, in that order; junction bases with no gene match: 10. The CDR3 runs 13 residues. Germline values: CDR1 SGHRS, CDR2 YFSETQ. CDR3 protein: CASTRDSLGEQYF. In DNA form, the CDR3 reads TGCGCCAGCACCAGGGACAGTCTAGGGGAGCAGTACTTC.